One and the same sample provided the 31 T cell receptor beta chains below, sequenced in a study of T cell responses to AZD1222 COVID-19 vaccine. Profiled with immunoSEQ multiplex PCR; TCRdb holds only in-frame clones, not every one. The table has approximately 150,000 clones, roughly nine tenths seen once; the top ten hold 2.5% to 3.5%. Specimen: peripheral blood, collected on day 0 of AZD1222 vaccination. The receptors stem from an adult in good health.

The J gene is TRBJ2-2, the V gene TRBV6-5, with 8 bases matching TRBD2. The germline gives CDR1 MNHEY, CDR2 SVGAGI. This CDR3 spans 14 amino acids. V gave up 5 bases and J gave up 8 bases; unmatched junction bases: 7. In nucleotides, the CDR3 is TGTGCCAGCAGTACCAAGCGGGGGACAGGGGAGCTGTTTTTT. Translated: CASSTKRGTGELFF.

V gene TRBV5-1 combines with J gene TRBJ1-4, with TRBD1 as a possible D gene (6 bases). The CDR3 extends over 15 amino acids. In germline, CDR1 is SGHRS, CDR2 YFSETQ. V was trimmed by 3 bases and J by 5 bases, leaving 14 bases between them. The CDR3 loop reads CASSSTGGHNEKLFF. CDR3 DNA sequence: TGCGCCAGCAGCTCCACCGGGGGCCACAATGAAAAACTGTTTTTT.

This clone was seen a handful of times. V gene TRBV4-2 combines with J gene TRBJ1-6; 7 bases line up with TRBD1. The CDR3 spans 16 residues. V lost 4 bases to trimming and J lost 5 bases; unmatched junction nucleotides: 8. Germline V gene sequence: CDR1 LGHNA, CDR2 YNFKEQ. CDR3 amino acids: CASSPGQVLDNSPLHF. The DNA of the CDR3 is TGTGCCAGCAGCCCCGGACAGGTTTTGGATAATTCACCCCTCCACTTT.

The chain links TRBV29-1 to TRBJ2-3, with D possibly being TRBD1 (5 bases). Germline-derived CDR1 and CDR2 are SQVTM and ANQGSEA. Trimming shortened V by 2 bases and J by 1 base, and 13 bases separated the two germline ends. CDR3 length: 15 residues. CDR3 amino acids: CSVELGRAGTDTQYF. In DNA form, the CDR3 reads TGCAGCGTTGAATTGGGCAGGGCGGGCACAGATACGCAGTATTTT.

V and J are TRBV27 and TRBJ1-4; 7 bases are shared with TRBD1. Germline V gives CDR1 MNHEY, CDR2 SMNVEV (reference sequence). The CDR3 contains 15 residues. V lost 4 bases and J lost 5; bases outside the gene matches: 7. CDR3 loop: CASSSIDRANEKLFF. The CDR3 bases are TGTGCCAGCAGTTCAATCGACAGGGCAAATGAAAAACTGTTTTTT.

The chain recombines TRBV5-8 with TRBJ2-5, with D possibly matching TRBD1 (5 bases). The CDR3 has 14 amino acids. The V gene's germline CDR1 is SGHTS and CDR2 YDEGEE. Deletions cut 4 bases from V and 1 base from J, with 11 bases between. CDR3 sequence (DNA): TGTGCCAGCAGCCCTGACAGTACCCAAGAGACCCAGTACTTC. It encodes CASSPDSTQETQYF.

This chain connects TRBV2 to TRBJ2-1; 13 bases align to TRBD2. V trimming: 1 base; J trimming: 8 bases; junction bases outside the gene matches: 5. CDR3 length equals 16 residues. Germline CDR1 SNHLY, CDR2 FYNNEI. The CDR3 region has the DNA TGTGCCAGCAGTGAAGTTACTAGCGGGGGGGCCGATGAGCAGTTCTTC. This translates into CASSEVTSGGADEQFF.

V and J are TRBV19 and TRBJ2-4, with D possibly being TRBD2 (6 bases). CDR3 length: 15 residues. V lost 10 bases and J 8 bases, leaving 24 bases between the germline ends. Looked up from germline, CDR1 is LNHDA and CDR2 is SQIVND (reference sequence). CDR3 sequence reads: CATTPFHGGFDIQYF. The CDR3 coding sequence is TGTGCCACCACCCCCTTTCACGGGGGATTCGACATTCAGTACTTC.

The chain uses TRBV6-5 and TRBJ2-2; 9 nucleotides align to TRBD2. CDR3 length equals 16 residues. Germline trimming cut 4 bases from V and 8 bases from J; bases unmatched to any gene: 11. Germline CDR1 is MNHEY and CDR2 is SVGAGI. CDR3 coding DNA: TGTGCCAGCAGTTGGGCCGGCGGGGGGGCCGGTGGGGAGCTGTTTTTT. Its protein product is CASSWAGGGAGGELFF.

The chain recombines TRBV7-9 with TRBJ1-1; D is undetermined. CDR1 is SEHNR and CDR2 is FQNEAQ in the germline V gene (reference sequence). This CDR3 spans 13 amino acids. The V end was cut by 5 bases, the J end by 6 bases, with 13 bases between. CDR3 nucleotide sequence: TGTGCCAGCAGCCTAGAACGGGTCGCTGAAGCTTTCTTT. Translated: CASSLERVAEAFF.

Note on this clone: Germline is not matched at one junction end, which may reflect a read error. The rearrangement uses TRBV5-4 and TRBJ1-4; the match to TRBD1 covers 8 bases. The germline CDR1 and CDR2 sequences are SGHNT and YYREEE (reference sequence). The CDR3 is 14 amino acids. The CDR3 loop is CASSSQDRVRGRVF. For the CDR3, the DNA is TGTGCCAGCAGCTCCCAGGACAGGGTACGGGGTCGCGTTTTT.

The rearrangement links TRBV9 to TRBJ2-1; 7 nucleotides agree with TRBD2. CDR3 length: 16 residues. With V trimmed by 3 bases and J by 3 bases, 9 bases remained unmatched. In germline, CDR1 is SGDLS, CDR2 YYNGEE. For the CDR3, the DNA is TGTGCCAGCAGCGCCGGGTCCCGCGGGGGCTACAATGAGCAGTTCTTC. Translation gives CASSAGSRGGYNEQFF.

The chain couples TRBV6-5 to TRBJ1-1; 7 bases map to TRBD1. Germline-derived CDR1 and CDR2 are MNHEY and SVGAGI. Unmatched junction bases numbered 5, after V lost 6 bases and J lost 1 base. The CDR3 length is 14 residues. The CDR3 loop is CASSYKGANTEAFF. CDR3 in DNA: TGTGCCAGCAGCTACAAGGGGGCGAACACTGAAGCTTTCTTT.

CDR3 protein: CASSLQGNTGELFF. CDR3 sequence (DNA): TGTGCCAGCAGCTTACAGGGAAACACCGGGGAGCTGTTTTTT. The J gene is TRBJ2-2, the V gene TRBV7-6; tentatively, D is TRBD1 (5 bases). CDR3 size: 14 residues. CDR1 and CDR2 from the germline V gene are SGHVS and FNYEAQ. Trimming took off 2 bases at V and 2 bases at J, with 6 bases between the two ends.

V is TRBV18 and J is TRBJ2-6; D perhaps matches TRBD2 (6 bases). Germline V gene lookup returns CDR1 KGHSH and CDR2 LQKENI. Trimming pared 3 bases from V and 0 bases from J, leaving 15 bases between. The CDR3 has 18 amino acids. The CDR3 protein is CASSPEMAGSSGANVLTF. DNA of the CDR3: TGTGCCAGCTCACCCGAGATGGCCGGGAGCTCTGGGGCCAACGTCCTGACTTTC.

The chain's CDR3 is CASSPDWSHTDTQYF. The CDR3 nucleotides read TGTGCCAGTAGTCCCGACTGGAGTCACACAGATACGCAGTATTTT. The chain combines TRBV19 with TRBJ2-3; D gene unclear. The V gene's germline CDR1 is LNHDA and CDR2 SQIVND (reference sequence). Trimming removed 5 bases at V and 2 bases at J, with 14 bases between. The CDR3 loop spans 15 amino acids. Full variable domain (outside the CDR3, taken from reference TRBV19 and TRBJ2-3): DGGITQSPKYLFRKEGQNVTLSCEQNLNHDAMYWYRQDPGQGLRLIYYSQIVNDFQKGDIAEGYSVSREKKESFPLTVTSAQKNPTAFYLCASSPDWSHTDTQYFGPGTRLTVL.

This sequence joins TRBV4-2 and TRBJ2-2; unclear D gene. From germline, CDR1 is LGHNA and CDR2 YNFKEQ. The CDR3 spans 15 residues. The V and J ends lost 5 bases and 0 bases respectively, with 10 bases between them. CDR3 protein: CASSLGASNTGELFF. CDR3 nucleotide sequence: TGTGCCAGCAGCTTAGGAGCTTCGAACACCGGGGAGCTGTTTTTT.

The chain has TRBV27 and TRBJ1-4; 7 bases are a match to TRBD1. Germline V gene data show CDR1 as MNHEY and CDR2 as SMNVEV (reference sequence). CDR3 length equals 14 residues. The trim removed 4 bases at V and 3 bases at J, leaving 2 bases unmatched. Here the CDR3 DNA reads TGTGCCAGCAGTTCACAGGGGCCTAATGAAAAACTGTTTTTT. As protein: CASSSQGPNEKLFF.

The CDR3 bases are TGTGCCAGCAGCGGCTCAGGGGGCAGGTCCTACGAGCAGTACTTC. It specifies CASSGSGGRSYEQYF. V gene TRBV7-9 combines with J gene TRBJ2-7; TRBD1 agrees at 8 bases. After removal of 5 bases from V and 1 base from J, the junction contained 7 bases not matched to a gene. The CDR3 is made up of 15 amino acids. CDR1 is SEHNR, CDR2 FQNEAQ, per germline (reference sequence).

This clone was counted a single time. The chain uses TRBV19 and TRBJ1-6; D gene ambiguous. CDR1 is LNHDA and CDR2 is SQIVND in the germline V gene (reference sequence). V lost 5 bases and J 8 bases, leaving 10 bases between the germline ends. CDR3 length: 13 residues. The CDR3 DNA reads as TGTGCCAGTAGTCCCAGTGCCGATTCACCCCTCCACTTT. Its protein is CASSPSADSPLHF.

Concerning this clone itself: An end of the junction differs from the germline gene, which may be a read error. The chain combines TRBV7-7 with TRBJ1-6; the match to TRBD1 covers 10 bases. Per germline, CDR1 SSHAT and CDR2 FNYEAQ (reference sequence). The CDR3 length is 21 residues. The CDR3: CASSLGSPGQGIGFYNSPLHF. The CDR3, as DNA: TGTGCTAGCAGCTTAGGCAGTCCGGGACAGGGGATTGGGTTCTATAATTCACCCCTCCACTTT.

The chain combines TRBV15 with TRBJ2-7; 9 nucleotides align to TRBD1. The CDR3 extends over 15 amino acids. V lost 5 bases to trimming and J lost 6 bases; unmatched junction nucleotides: 11. The V gene's germline CDR1 is LNHNV and CDR2 YYDKDF (reference sequence). The CDR3 DNA is TGTGCCACCAGCTTGGGGCGGGACAGGGTACGCGAGCAGTACTTC. It translates to CATSLGRDRVREQYF.

The chain links TRBV16 to TRBJ1-2; D remains unclear. The CDR3 spans 13 residues. Trimming cost V 4 bases and J 3 bases, with 9 bases left between them. The germline V gene has CDR1 KGHSY and CDR2 FQNENV. CDR3 protein: CASSRAPDYGYTF. CDR3 DNA: TGTGCCAGCAGCCGTGCCCCCGACTATGGCTACACCTTC.

The chain couples TRBV18 to TRBJ1-1, with 7 bases fitting TRBD1. The germline CDR1 and CDR2 sequences are KGHSH and LQKENI. V shed 6 bases, J shed 1 base, and the junction held 5 bases outside the gene matches. The CDR3 loop spans 14 amino acids. CDR3 coding DNA: TGTGCCAGCTCCTTGACAGGGCCGAACACTGAAGCTTTCTTT. It is translated as CASSLTGPNTEAFF.

The chain uses TRBV18 and TRBJ1-1; no firm D call. In germline, CDR1 is KGHSH, CDR2 LQKENI. The V gene lost 3 bases and the J gene lost 0 bases, with 11 bases spanning the gap. The CDR3 contains 15 residues. The CDR3, as DNA: TGTGCCAGCTCACCTGGTCTAGTAATGAACACTGAAGCTTTCTTT. Translated: CASSPGLVMNTEAFF.

V and J are TRBV12-3 or TRBV12-4 and TRBJ1-5; D not certain. V dropped 3 bases and J dropped 4 bases, with 7 bases sitting between them. This CDR3 region has 13 residues. CDR3 residues: CASSFAGNQPQHF. For the CDR3, the DNA is TGTGCCAGCAGTTTCGCGGGTAATCAGCCCCAGCATTTT.

V is TRBV5-5 and J is TRBJ1-2, with TRBD1 identical over 7 bases. Trimming at V came to 4 bases and at J to 4 bases, leaving 10 bases not matched to a gene. CDR3 length equals 15 residues. The germline gives CDR1 SGHKS, CDR2 YYEKEE (reference sequence). CDR3 nucleotide sequence: TGTGCCAGCAGCCCCGCGACAGGGTCGGCCTATGGCTACACCTTC. The encoded protein is CASSPATGSAYGYTF.

This chain joins TRBV7-2 and TRBJ2-7, with D perhaps matching TRBD1 (6 bases). Germline CDR1 is SGHTA and CDR2 is FQGNSA. V lost 1 base and J lost 5, with 12 bases in between. This CDR3 contains 14 residues. The CDR3 is CASSLGQGFHEQYF. CDR3 coding DNA: TGTGCCAGCAGCTTAGGGCAGGGGTTCCACGAGCAGTACTTC.

The chain couples TRBV9 to TRBJ2-7, with D unclear. In germline, CDR1 is SGDLS, CDR2 YYNGEE. The V and J ends lost 7 bases and 2 bases respectively, with 10 bases between them. CDR3 length equals 12 residues. This CDR3 reads CASGTPPYEQYF. The CDR3 DNA reads TGTGCCAGCGGTACTCCCCCCTACGAGCAGTACTTC. Variable domain in full (rest from reference TRBV9 and TRBJ2-7): DSGVTQTPKHLITATGQRVTLRCSPRSGDLSVYWYQQSLDQGLQFLIQYYNGEERAKGNILERFSAQQFPDLHSELNLSSLELGDSALYFCASGTPPYEQYFGPGTRLTVT.

The genes are TRBV6-4 and TRBJ2-3, with TRBD1 matching 8 bases. J lost 2 bases, V lost 2 bases, and 3 bases had no gene match. This CDR3 contains 15 residues. From germline, CDR1 is MRHNA and CDR2 SNTAGT. The DNA of the CDR3 is TGTGCCAGCAGTGACCGGGGACAGGCCACAGATACGCAGTATTTT. It codes for CASSDRGQATDTQYF.

The V call is TRBV29-1, the J call TRBJ2-7; D is ambiguous. Germline values: CDR1 SQVTM, CDR2 ANQGSEA. CDR3 size: 11 residues. V shed 5 bases and J shed 3 bases, with 8 bases lying between them. The CDR3 sequence is CSVNSRYEQYF. The CDR3 region has the DNA TGCAGCGTTAACAGTCGCTACGAGCAGTACTTC.